These 8 T cell receptor beta chains were sequenced from one sample in a study of blood T cell repertoires in COVID-19 (dated by TCRdb to the early 2020s). The library was produced with the immunoSEQ multiplex PCR assay. The clones in this table, taken by TCRdb from immuneACCESS, are in-frame only. Not every clone is retained; where verified, under half of the shortfall comes from an unresolved V gene, and the cause of the rest is unknown. In all, the sample holds more than 90,000 clones, and approximately 86% of those were seen once. The ten largest account for around 4.6% of the sample. The sample consisted of peripheral blood. Every receptor here comes from a middle-aged man with acute or convalescent COVID-19.

This clone was seen a handful of times. J is TRBJ1-1 and V is TRBV5-4, with TRBD1 identical over 7 bases. Germline V gene sequence: CDR1 SGHNT, CDR2 YYREEE (reference sequence). The ends lost 5 bases at V and 6 bases at J; junction bases unmatched: 13. The CDR3 runs 15 residues. DNA of the CDR3: TGTGCCAGCAGGTGGGACAGCAAAAGGGACGCTGAAGCTTTCTTT. Its translation is CASRWDSKRDAEAFF.

V gene TRBV19 combines with J gene TRBJ2-7; 7 positions match TRBD1. The CDR3 length is 13 residues. Germline V CDR1 and CDR2: LNHDA, SQIVND (reference sequence). After removal of 6 bases from V and 2 bases from J, the junction contained 4 bases not matched to a gene. The CDR3, as DNA: TGTGCCAGTAGCCAGACAGGGACCTACGAGCAGTACTTC. Protein sequence: CASSQTGTYEQYF.

This rearrangement joins TRBV6-1 to TRBJ1-5; D gene ambiguous. This CDR3 is built from 14 residues. V lost 3 bases and J 11 bases, leaving 17 bases between the germline ends. Per the germline V gene, CDR1 is MNHNS and CDR2 is SASEGT. CDR3 in amino acids: CASSDRPTLGAQHF. The CDR3 DNA is TGTGCCAGCAGTGACCGCCCGACCCTTGGAGCCCAGCATTTT.

This chain uses TRBV6-1 with TRBJ1-3; 9 bases agree with TRBD1. Germline CDR1 reads MNHNS; CDR2 reads SASEGT. Unmatched junction bases numbered 1, after V lost 2 bases and J lost 2 bases. This CDR3 contains 15 residues. Here the CDR3 reads CASSEYRGPGNTIYF. DNA for the CDR3: TGTGCCAGCAGTGAATACAGGGGGCCTGGAAACACCATATATTTT.

This clone was seen only a few times. The chain uses TRBV4-1 and TRBJ2-1, with TRBD2 as a possible D gene (5 bases). V lost 1 base and J 4 bases, leaving 11 bases between the germline ends. The germline CDR1 and CDR2 sequences are MGHRA and YSYEKL. This CDR3 region has 15 residues. The CDR3 bases are TGCGCCAGCAGCCAAGTTGAGGGTAGGTACAATGAGCAGTTCTTC. Translating gives CASSQVEGRYNEQFF.

The CDR3 is CASGQGQNYEQYF. CDR3 nucleotide sequence: TGTGCTAGTGGTCAGGGACAGAACTACGAGCAGTACTTC. The V and J genes are TRBV12-5 and TRBJ2-7; 7 nucleotides match TRBD1. Germline loops: CDR1 LGHNT, CDR2 FRNRAP. After removal of 5 bases from V and 3 bases from J, the junction contained 4 bases not matched to a gene. The CDR3 runs to 13 residues.

V usage is TRBV4-1 and J usage is TRBJ1-1; no firm D call. The CDR3 runs to 17 residues. The germline V gene has CDR1 MGHRA and CDR2 YSYEKL. V was trimmed by 4 bases and J by 1 base, leaving 19 bases between them. The CDR3 loop is CASSPWRRAGGNTEAFF. DNA for the CDR3: TGCGCCAGCAGCCCGTGGAGAAGGGCAGGAGGGAACACTGAAGCTTTCTTT.

This chain links TRBV7-3 with TRBJ2-5; TRBD1 matches at 7 bases. This CDR3 contains 16 residues. V dropped 2 bases and J dropped 2; count of bases not matched to a gene: 8. Germline-derived CDR1 and CDR2 are SGHTA and FQGTGA. CDR3 residues: CASSLWDPGGQETQYF. CDR3 DNA: TGTGCCAGCAGCTTATGGGACCCAGGGGGTCAAGAGACCCAGTACTTC.